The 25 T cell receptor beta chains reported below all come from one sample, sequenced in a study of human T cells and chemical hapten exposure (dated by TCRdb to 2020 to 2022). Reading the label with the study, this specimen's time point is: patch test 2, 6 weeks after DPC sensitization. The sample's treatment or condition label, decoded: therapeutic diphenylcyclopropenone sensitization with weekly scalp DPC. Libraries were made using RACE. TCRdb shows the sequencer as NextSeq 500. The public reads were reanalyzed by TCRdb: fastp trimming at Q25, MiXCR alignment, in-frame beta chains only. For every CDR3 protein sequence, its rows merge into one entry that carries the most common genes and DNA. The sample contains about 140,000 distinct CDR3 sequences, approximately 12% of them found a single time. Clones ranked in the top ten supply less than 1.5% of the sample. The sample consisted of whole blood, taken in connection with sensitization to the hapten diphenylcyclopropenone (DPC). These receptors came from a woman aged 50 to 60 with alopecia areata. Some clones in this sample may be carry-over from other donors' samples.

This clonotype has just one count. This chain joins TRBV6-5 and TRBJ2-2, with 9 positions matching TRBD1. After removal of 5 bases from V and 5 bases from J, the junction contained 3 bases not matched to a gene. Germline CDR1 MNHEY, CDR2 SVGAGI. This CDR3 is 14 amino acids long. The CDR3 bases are TGTGCCAGCAGTACCGGGACAGGGACCGGGGAGCTGTTTTTT. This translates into CASSTGTGTGELFF.

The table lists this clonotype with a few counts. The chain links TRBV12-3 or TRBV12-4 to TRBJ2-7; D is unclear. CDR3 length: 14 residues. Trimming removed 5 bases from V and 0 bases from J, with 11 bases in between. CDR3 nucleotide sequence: TGTGCCAGCAGTCCTCTGGCAGCCTCCTACGAGCAGTACTTC. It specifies CASSPLAASYEQYF.

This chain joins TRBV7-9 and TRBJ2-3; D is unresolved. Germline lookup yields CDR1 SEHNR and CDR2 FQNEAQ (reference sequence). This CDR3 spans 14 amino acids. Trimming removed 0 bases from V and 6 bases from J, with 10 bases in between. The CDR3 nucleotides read TGTGCCAGCAGCTTAGCCCCAGTTCCCGATACGCAGTATTTT. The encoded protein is CASSLAPVPDTQYF.

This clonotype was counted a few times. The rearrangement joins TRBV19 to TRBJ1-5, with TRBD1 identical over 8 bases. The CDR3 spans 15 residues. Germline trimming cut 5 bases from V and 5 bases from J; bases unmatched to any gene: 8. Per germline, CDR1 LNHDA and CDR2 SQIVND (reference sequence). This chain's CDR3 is CASSPHTGGDQPQHF. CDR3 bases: TGTGCCAGTAGTCCCCATACAGGGGGGGATCAGCCCCAGCATTTT.

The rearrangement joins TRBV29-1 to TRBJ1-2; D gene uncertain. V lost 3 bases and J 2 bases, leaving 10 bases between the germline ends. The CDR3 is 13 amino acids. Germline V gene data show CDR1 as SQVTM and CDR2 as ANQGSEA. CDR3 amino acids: CSVDRGGNYGYTF. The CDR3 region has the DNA TGCAGCGTTGACCGGGGAGGGAACTATGGCTACACCTTC.

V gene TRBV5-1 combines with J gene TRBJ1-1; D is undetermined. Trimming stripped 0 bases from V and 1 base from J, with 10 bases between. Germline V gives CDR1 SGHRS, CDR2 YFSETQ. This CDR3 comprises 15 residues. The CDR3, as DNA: TGCGCCAGCAGCTTGGATGGCAGACCGAACACTGAAGCTTTCTTT. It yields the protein CASSLDGRPNTEAFF.

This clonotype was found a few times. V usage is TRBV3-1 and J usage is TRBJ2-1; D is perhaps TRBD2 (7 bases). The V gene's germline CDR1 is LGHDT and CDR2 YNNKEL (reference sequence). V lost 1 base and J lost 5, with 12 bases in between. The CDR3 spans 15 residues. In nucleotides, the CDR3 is TGTGCCAGCAGCCAAGGGAGCGGGACAAACAATGAGCAGTTCTTC. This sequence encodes CASSQGSGTNNEQFF.

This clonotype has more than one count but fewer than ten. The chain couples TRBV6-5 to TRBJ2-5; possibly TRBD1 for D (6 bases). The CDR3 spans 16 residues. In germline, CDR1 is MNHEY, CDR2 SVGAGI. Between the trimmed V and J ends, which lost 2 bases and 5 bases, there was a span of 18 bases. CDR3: CASSYQAGTLGETQYF. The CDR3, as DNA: TGTGCCAGCAGTTACCAGGCCGGGACACTCGGGGAGACCCAGTACTTC.

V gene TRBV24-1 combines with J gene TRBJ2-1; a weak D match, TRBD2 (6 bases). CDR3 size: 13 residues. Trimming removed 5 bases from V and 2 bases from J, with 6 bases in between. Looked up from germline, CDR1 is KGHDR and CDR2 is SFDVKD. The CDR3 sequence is CATSGGAYNEQFF. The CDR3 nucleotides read TGTGCCACCAGTGGGGGGGCCTACAATGAGCAGTTCTTC.

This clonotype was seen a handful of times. The CDR3 nucleotides are TGTGCCACCAGCCCGGGGCTAGGGCCCTACGAGCAGTACTTC. Protein sequence: CATSPGLGPYEQYF. The chain couples TRBV24-1 to TRBJ2-7, with D tentatively TRBD1 or TRBD2 (5 bases each). Germline V gene sequence: CDR1 KGHDR, CDR2 SFDVKD. The ends were cut back, 7 bases at V and 2 bases at J, with 14 bases in the middle. The CDR3 spans 14 residues.

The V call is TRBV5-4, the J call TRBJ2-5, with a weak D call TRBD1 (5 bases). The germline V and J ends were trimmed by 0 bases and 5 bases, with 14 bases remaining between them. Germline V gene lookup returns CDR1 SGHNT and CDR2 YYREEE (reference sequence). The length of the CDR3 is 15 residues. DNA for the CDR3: TGTGCCAGCAGCTTGGGGACACGAGCCCAGGAGACCCAGTACTTC. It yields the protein CASSLGTRAQETQYF.

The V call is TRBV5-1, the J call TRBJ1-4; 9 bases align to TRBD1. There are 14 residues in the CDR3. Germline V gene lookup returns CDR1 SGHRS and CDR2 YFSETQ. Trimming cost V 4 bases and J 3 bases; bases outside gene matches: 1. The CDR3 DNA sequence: TGCGCCAGCAGCCGGACAGGGGCTAATGAAAAACTGTTTTTT. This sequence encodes CASSRTGANEKLFF.

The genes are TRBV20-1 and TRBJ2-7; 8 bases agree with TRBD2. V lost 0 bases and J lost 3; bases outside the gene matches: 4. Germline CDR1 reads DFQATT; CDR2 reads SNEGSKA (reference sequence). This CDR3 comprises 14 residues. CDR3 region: CSARDPTSGYEQYF. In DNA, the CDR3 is TGCAGTGCTAGAGACCCCACTAGCGGCTACGAGCAGTACTTC.

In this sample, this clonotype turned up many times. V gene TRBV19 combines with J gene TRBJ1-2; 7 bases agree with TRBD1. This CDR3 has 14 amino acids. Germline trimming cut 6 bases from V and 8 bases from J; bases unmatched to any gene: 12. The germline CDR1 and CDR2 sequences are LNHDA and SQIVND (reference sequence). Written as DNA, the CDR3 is TGTGCCAGTAGCAAGACAGGGAGGGCCCTCGGCTACACCTTC. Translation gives CASSKTGRALGYTF. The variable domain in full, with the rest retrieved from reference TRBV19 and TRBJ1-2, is DGGITQSPKYLFRKEGQNVTLSCEQNLNHDAMYWYRQDPGQGLRLIYYSQIVNDFQKGDIAEGYSVSREKKESFPLTVTSAQKNPTAFYLCASSKTGRALGYTFGSGTRLTVV.

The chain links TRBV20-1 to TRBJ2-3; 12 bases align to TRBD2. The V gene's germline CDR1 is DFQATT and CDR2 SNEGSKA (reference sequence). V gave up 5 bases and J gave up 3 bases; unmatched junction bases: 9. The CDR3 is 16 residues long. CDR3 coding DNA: TGCAGTGCTCCCAGACGACTAGCGGGAGTTACAGATACGCAGTATTTT. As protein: CSAPRRLAGVTDTQYF.

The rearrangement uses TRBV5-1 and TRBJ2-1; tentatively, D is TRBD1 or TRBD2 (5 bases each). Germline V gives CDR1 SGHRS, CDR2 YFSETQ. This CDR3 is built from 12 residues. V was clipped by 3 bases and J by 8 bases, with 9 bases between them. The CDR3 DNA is TGCGCCAGCAGCTCTTTGGGGGATGAGCAGTTCTTC. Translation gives CASSSLGDEQFF.

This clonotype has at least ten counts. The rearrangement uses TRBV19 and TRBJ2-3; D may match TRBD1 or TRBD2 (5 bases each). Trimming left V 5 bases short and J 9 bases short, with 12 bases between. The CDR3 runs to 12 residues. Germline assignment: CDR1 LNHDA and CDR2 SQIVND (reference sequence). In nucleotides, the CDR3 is TGTGCCAGTAGTCCGGGACCCCGAACGCAGTATTTT. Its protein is CASSPGPRTQYF.

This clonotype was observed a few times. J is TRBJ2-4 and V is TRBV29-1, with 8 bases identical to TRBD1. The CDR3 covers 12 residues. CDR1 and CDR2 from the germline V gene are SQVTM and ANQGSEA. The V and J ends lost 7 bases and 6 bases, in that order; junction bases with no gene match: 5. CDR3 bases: TGCAGCGCCCGGACAGGGATAAACATTCAGTACTTC. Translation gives CSARTGINIQYF.

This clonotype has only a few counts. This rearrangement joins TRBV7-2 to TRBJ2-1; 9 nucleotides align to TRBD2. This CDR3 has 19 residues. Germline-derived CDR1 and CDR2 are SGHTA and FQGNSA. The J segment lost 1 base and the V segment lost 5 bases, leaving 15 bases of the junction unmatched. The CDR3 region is CASSRKLPTSGISYNEQFF. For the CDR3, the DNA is TGTGCCAGCAGCCGGAAGCTACCGACTAGCGGTATATCCTACAATGAGCAGTTCTTC. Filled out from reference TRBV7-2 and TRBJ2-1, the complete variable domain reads GAGVSQSPSNKVTEKGKDVELRCDPISGHTALYWYRQSLGQGLEFLIYFQGNSAPDKSGLPSDRFSAERTGGSVSTLTIQRTQQEDSAVYLCASSRKLPTSGISYNEQFFGPGTRLTVL.

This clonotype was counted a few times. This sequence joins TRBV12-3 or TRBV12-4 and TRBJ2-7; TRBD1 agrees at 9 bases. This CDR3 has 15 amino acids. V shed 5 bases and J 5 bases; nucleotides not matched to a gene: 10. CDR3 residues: CASSNRGPTRDEQYF. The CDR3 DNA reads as TGTGCCAGCAGTAACAGGGGGCCGACAAGGGACGAGCAGTACTTC.

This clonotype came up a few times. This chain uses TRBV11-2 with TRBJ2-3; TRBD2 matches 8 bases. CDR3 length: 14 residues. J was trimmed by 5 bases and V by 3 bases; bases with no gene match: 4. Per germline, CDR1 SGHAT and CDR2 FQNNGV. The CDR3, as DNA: TGTGCCAGCAGCTTCTACAGCGGGAGAGATACGCAGTATTTT. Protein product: CASSFYSGRDTQYF.

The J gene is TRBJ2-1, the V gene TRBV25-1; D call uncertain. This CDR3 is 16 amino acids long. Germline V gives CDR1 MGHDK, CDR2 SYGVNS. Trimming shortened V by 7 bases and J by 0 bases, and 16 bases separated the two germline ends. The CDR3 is CASTRPGLNSYNEQFF. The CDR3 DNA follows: TGTGCCAGCACTCGACCTGGGTTAAACTCCTACAATGAGCAGTTCTTC.

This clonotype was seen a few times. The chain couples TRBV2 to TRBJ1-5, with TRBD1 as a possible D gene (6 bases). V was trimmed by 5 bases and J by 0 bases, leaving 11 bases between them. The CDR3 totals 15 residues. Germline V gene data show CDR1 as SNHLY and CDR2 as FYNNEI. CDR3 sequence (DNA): TGTGCCAGCAGTCAACAGGGTATTAGCAATCAGCCCCAGCATTTT. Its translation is CASSQQGISNQPQHF.

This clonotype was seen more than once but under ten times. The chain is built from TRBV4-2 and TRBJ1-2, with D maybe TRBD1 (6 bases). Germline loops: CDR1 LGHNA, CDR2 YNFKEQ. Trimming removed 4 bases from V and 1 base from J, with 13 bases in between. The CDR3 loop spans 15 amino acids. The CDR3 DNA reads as TGTGCCAGCAGCCGAGGGACATCGGATAACTATGGCTACACCTTC. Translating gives CASSRGTSDNYGYTF.

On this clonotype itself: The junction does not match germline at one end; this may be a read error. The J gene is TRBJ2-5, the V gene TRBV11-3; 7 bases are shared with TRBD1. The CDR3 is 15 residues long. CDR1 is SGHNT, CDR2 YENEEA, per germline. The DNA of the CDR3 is TGTGCCAGCAGCTTAGGGGCTACAGGGGCCCTCCTACGGCACTTC. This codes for CASSLGATGALLRHF.